Each of the 24 T cell receptor beta chains below was sequenced from the same sample in a study of cytomegalovirus exposure and HLA in healthy donors. The PCR ran on 60 Vbeta and 13 Jbeta primers. Clones were read by immunoSEQ multiplex PCR, and TCRdb kept only the in-frame ones, dropping some. The data show approximately 220,000 clones, roughly 80% seen once. What was sequenced was PBMCs. The receptor source for this set is a man aged 25 to 45 in good health and CMV-seronegative.

The genes are TRBV6-5 and TRBJ2-2; 7 positions match TRBD1. The trim removed 2 bases at V and 5 bases at J, leaving 8 bases unmatched. CDR3 length: 16 amino acids. Per the germline V gene, CDR1 is MNHEY and CDR2 is SVGAGI. CDR3 amino acids: CASSYEGARGTGELFF. The CDR3 region has the DNA TGTGCCAGCAGTTACGAGGGGGCGCGAGGTACCGGGGAGCTGTTTTTT.

V gene TRBV29-1 combines with J gene TRBJ2-7; a possible D gene is TRBD2 (6 bases). The ends were cut back, 3 bases at V and 6 bases at J, with 15 bases in the middle. The germline gives CDR1 SQVTM, CDR2 ANQGSEA. The CDR3 covers 13 residues. CDR3 in amino acids: CSVEGTGVFEQYF. The CDR3 DNA sequence: TGCAGCGTTGAGGGGACGGGGGTCTTCGAGCAGTACTTC.

The J gene is TRBJ1-5, the V gene TRBV6-1, with TRBD1 matching 7 bases. Germline assignment: CDR1 MNHNS and CDR2 SASEGT. V lost 1 base to trimming and J lost 2 bases; unmatched junction nucleotides: 2. CDR3 size: 15 residues. CDR3 sequence: CASSEDQGGNQPQHF. In nucleotides, the CDR3 is TGTGCCAGCAGTGAAGATCAGGGGGGCAATCAGCCCCAGCATTTT.

This chain joins TRBV27 and TRBJ2-2; 11 nucleotides line up with TRBD2. The CDR3 is 17 residues long. Germline CDR1 is MNHEY and CDR2 is SMNVEV (reference sequence). The J segment lost 4 bases and the V segment lost 0 bases, leaving 4 bases of the junction unmatched. The DNA for the CDR3 is TGTGCCAGCAGTTTATCTAGACTAGCGGGGACCACCGGGGAGCTGTTTTTT. It translates to CASSLSRLAGTTGELFF.

The V and J genes are TRBV27 and TRBJ2-3; D possibly corresponds to TRBD1 (6 bases). The germline V gene encodes CDR1 MNHEY and CDR2 SMNVEV (reference sequence). This CDR3 has 16 amino acids. The V end was cut by 3 bases, the J end by 2 bases, with 15 bases between. This CDR3 is CASSFSTGRVTDTQYF. The CDR3 DNA reads as TGTGCCAGCAGTTTTTCGACAGGCCGTGTCACAGATACGCAGTATTTT.

The genes are TRBV5-6 and TRBJ1-5; perhaps TRBD1 as D (5 bases). CDR3 length: 14 residues. From germline, CDR1 is SGHDT and CDR2 YYEEEE. The V end was cut by 2 bases, the J end by 7 bases, with 13 bases between. CDR3 DNA: TGTGCCAGCAGCTTAGGGAGGGGCGGCCAGCCCCAGCATTTT. Amino acid sequence: CASSLGRGGQPQHF.

This clone was seen once. J is TRBJ1-4 and V is TRBV5-4, with 9 bases aligning to TRBD1. This CDR3 has 15 residues. V lost 0 bases to trimming and J lost 3 bases; unmatched junction nucleotides: 0. Germline lookup yields CDR1 SGHNT and CDR2 YYREEE (reference sequence). CDR3 region: CASSLDRGPNEKLFF. For the CDR3, the DNA is TGTGCCAGCAGCTTGGACAGGGGGCCTAATGAAAAACTGTTTTTT.

The chain recombines TRBV27 with TRBJ2-5; TRBD2 aligns across 11 bases. From germline, CDR1 is MNHEY and CDR2 SMNVEV (reference sequence). The CDR3 has 18 amino acids. The V gene end was trimmed by 5 bases and the J gene end by 1 base; junction bases not matched to a gene: 12. The CDR3 DNA follows: TGTGCCAGCAGTCAAAATGGACTAGCGGGTATATTCCAAGAGACCCAGTACTTC. It yields the protein CASSQNGLAGIFQETQYF.

The V and J genes are TRBV11-2 and TRBJ2-3, with 9 bases that match TRBD2. The junction had 4 bases not matched to a gene; V was cut back by 0 bases and J by 3 bases. This CDR3 contains 16 residues. Germline V gene sequence: CDR1 SGHAT, CDR2 FQNNGV. CDR3 protein: CASSLDQAGGTDTQYF. In DNA form, the CDR3 reads TGTGCCAGCAGCTTAGATCAGGCGGGGGGGACAGATACGCAGTATTTT.

This clone was detected a few times. The chain recombines TRBV5-6 with TRBJ1-2; possible D gene TRBD1, 5 bases. Germline V gene data show CDR1 as SGHDT and CDR2 as YYEEEE. The CDR3 sequence is 16 residues long. V lost 4 bases and J lost 3, with 19 bases in between. The CDR3 reads CASSPLTAKQYYGYTF. The CDR3 bases are TGTGCCAGCAGCCCGTTGACAGCCAAACAATACTATGGCTACACCTTC.

This clone appeared a few times. The genes are TRBV29-1 and TRBJ1-3, with unresolved D. Trimming took off 2 bases at V and 0 bases at J, with 11 bases between the two ends. There are 15 residues in the CDR3. Per the germline V gene, CDR1 is SQVTM and CDR2 is ANQGSEA. The CDR3 region is CSVEWQRHSGNTIYF. In DNA form, the CDR3 reads TGCAGCGTTGAATGGCAGAGACACTCTGGAAACACCATATATTTT.

This clone was observed a handful of times. The chain recombines TRBV5-6 with TRBJ2-2, with TRBD1 identical over 7 bases. The CDR3 is 17 residues long. Germline V gives CDR1 SGHDT, CDR2 YYEEEE. J lost 4 bases, V lost 4 bases, and 13 bases had no gene match. The CDR3 coding sequence is TGTGCCAGCAGCCGGCAGGCAACAGGGGCGGGCACCGGGGAGCTGTTTTTT. Translated, it gives CASSRQATGAGTGELFF.

The chain is built from TRBV7-9 and TRBJ1-2; D remains ambiguous. CDR1 and CDR2 (germline): SEHNR, FQNEAQ (reference sequence). CDR3 length equals 13 residues. Trimming removed 6 bases from V and 0 bases from J, with 8 bases in between. The CDR3 is CASSDMTNYGYTF. The CDR3 DNA is TGTGCCAGCAGTGACATGACTAACTATGGCTACACCTTC.

The V and J genes are TRBV4-3 and TRBJ1-3, with a tentative D call TRBD1 (5 bases). Trimming stripped 0 bases from V and 0 bases from J, with 12 bases between. Germline loops: CDR1 LGHNA, CDR2 YSLEER. The CDR3 is made up of 17 amino acids. CDR3 protein: CASSQERGISSGNTIYF. As DNA, the CDR3 is TGCGCCAGCAGCCAAGAACGGGGGATAAGCTCTGGAAACACCATATATTTT.

In this sample, this clone turned up a few times. V gene TRBV7-6 combines with J gene TRBJ2-1; 9 nucleotides agree with TRBD2. The germline V gene has CDR1 SGHVS and CDR2 FNYEAQ. This CDR3 has 18 amino acids. V lost 1 base, J lost 0 bases, and 7 bases stayed unmatched. The CDR3 DNA is TGTGCCAGCAGCTTAGGTATTGCGGGGGGGAGCTCCTACAATGAGCAGTTCTTC. This codes for CASSLGIAGGSSYNEQFF.

The chain joins TRBV7-2 to TRBJ1-2; D perhaps matches TRBD1 (5 bases). CDR1 SGHTA and CDR2 FQGNSA come from the germline V gene. Trimming pared 1 base from V and 3 bases from J, leaving 9 bases between. The CDR3 totals 14 residues. DNA of the CDR3: TGTGCCAGCAGCTTAGACGACAGATACTATGGCTACACCTTC. Its protein product is CASSLDDRYYGYTF. The full variable domain, with the rest looked up from reference TRBV7-2 and TRBJ1-2, is GAGVSQSPSNKVTEKGKDVELRCDPISGHTALYWYRQSLGQGLEFLIYFQGNSAPDKSGLPSDRFSAERTGGSVSTLTIQRTQQEDSAVYLCASSLDDRYYGYTFGSGTRLTVV.

The chain employs TRBV27 and TRBJ2-5; maybe TRBD1 (6 bases). The J call may be mistaken, given a closer DNA end match to TRBJ2-7. The length of the CDR3 is 14 residues. Germline V gives CDR1 MNHEY, CDR2 SMNVEV (reference sequence). CDR3 DNA: TGTGCCAGCAGTTGGGGGCAGGGGCCCTACGAGCAGTACTTC. This codes for CASSWGQGPYEQYF.

This chain joins TRBV9 and TRBJ2-7, with a possible D match to TRBD1 (5 bases). The CDR3 contains 15 residues. V lost 3 bases, J lost 3 bases, and 16 bases lay in between. Germline V gene data show CDR1 as SGDLS and CDR2 as YYNGEE. The CDR3 protein is CASSEKQDPHYEQYF. The CDR3 bases are TGTGCCAGCAGCGAAAAACAGGACCCACACTACGAGCAGTACTTC.

The gene calls are TRBV10-3 and TRBJ2-3; D may be TRBD1 (6 bases). CDR1 ENHRY and CDR2 SYGVKD come from the germline V gene. The V and J ends lost 5 bases and 8 bases respectively, with 17 bases between them. The CDR3 is 14 residues long. CDR3 bases: TGTGCCATCAGTCCCGCCCGGGACAACGGTACGCAGTATTTT. It is translated as CAISPARDNGTQYF.

V usage is TRBV13 and J usage is TRBJ2-3; 9 bases fit TRBD2. Germline loops: CDR1 PRHDT, CDR2 FYEKMQ (reference sequence). J was trimmed by 1 base and V by 2 bases; bases with no gene match: 4. This CDR3 spans 16 amino acids. The CDR3 nucleotides read TGTGCCAGCAGCTTAATCGAGCGGGGGGGCACAGATACGCAGTATTTT. This sequence encodes CASSLIERGGTDTQYF.

The V gene is TRBV7-3, the J gene TRBJ2-1; 9 nucleotides agree with TRBD2. The CDR3 is 16 amino acids. Looked up from germline, CDR1 is SGHTA and CDR2 is FQGTGA. After removal of 5 bases from V and 10 bases from J, the junction contained 15 bases not matched to a gene. The CDR3 sequence: CASSRLGRGGIGEQFF. The CDR3 nucleotides are TGTGCCAGCAGCCGTCTTGGGCGGGGGGGGATTGGGGAGCAGTTCTTC.

The chain couples TRBV5-8 to TRBJ1-6, with 11 bases matching TRBD1. This CDR3 has 17 residues. Trimming took 4 bases from V and 7 from J; bases not matched to a gene: 10. In germline, CDR1 is SGHTS, CDR2 YDEGEE. CDR3 protein: CASSQGTGGILNSPLHF. The CDR3 nucleotides read TGTGCCAGCAGCCAAGGGACAGGGGGTATTTTGAATTCACCCCTCCACTTT.

The V call is TRBV4-1, the J call TRBJ1-1; 7 nucleotides align to TRBD1. The length of the CDR3 is 14 residues. In germline, CDR1 is MGHRA, CDR2 YSYEKL. Trimming took 4 bases from V and 4 from J; bases not matched to a gene: 6. The CDR3, as DNA: TGCGCCAGCAGCCGGACTTCAGGGGGCACTGAAGCTTTCTTT. Translating it yields CASSRTSGGTEAFF.

This chain uses TRBV6-4 with TRBJ2-1, with 14 bases matching TRBD2. CDR1 and CDR2 from the germline V gene are MRHNA and SNTAGT. The CDR3 totals 21 residues. The junction had 10 bases not matched to a gene; V was cut back by 0 bases and J by 0 bases. CDR3 sequence: CASSDSAPGLAGGYSYNEQFF. The DNA of the CDR3 is TGTGCCAGCAGTGACTCGGCCCCTGGACTAGCGGGGGGTTACTCCTACAATGAGCAGTTCTTC.